Following are 24 T cell receptor beta chains from one sample sequenced in a study of Graves' ophthalmopathy and Graves' hyperthyroidism. RNA transcripts were the source from which TCR beta CDR3 regions were amplified. RT-PCR with HTBI primers came first, then second-round multiplex PCR. TCRdb re-analysed the multiplex PCR reads in MiXCR, keeping a single row per CDR3 protein. This sample has over a million distinct CDR3 sequences, with less than 45% found just once. Sequenced: peripheral blood or thyroid tissue (not recorded which). The receptors were gathered from an adult man with Graves' hyperthyroidism.

Points on this clonotype: Since a much larger clone is just one base distant, this may be a read error. The chain combines TRBV19 with TRBJ2-2, with 7 bases matching TRBD1. Germline lookup yields CDR1 LNHDA and CDR2 SQIVND (reference sequence). There are 15 residues in the CDR3. V was pared by 5 bases and J by 4 bases, with 7 bases of the junction left unmatched. CDR3 sequence (DNA): TGTGCCAGTAGTCTTGGACAGGCGAGCACCGGGGAGCTGTTTTTT. Encoded protein: CASSLGQASTGELFF.

The chain joins TRBV24-1 to TRBJ2-3; 8 bases match TRBD2. Per germline, CDR1 KGHDR and CDR2 SFDVKD. Trimming at V came to 3 bases and at J to 1 base, leaving 2 bases not matched to a gene. The CDR3 sequence is 15 residues long. The CDR3 nucleotides read TGTGCCACCAGTGATCTCGGGGGGGGCACAGATACGCAGTATTTT. It yields the protein CATSDLGGGTDTQYF.

The chain couples TRBV19 to TRBJ1-1; tentative D call: TRBD1 (6 bases). Germline lookup yields CDR1 LNHDA and CDR2 SQIVND (reference sequence). The CDR3 has 16 residues. Trimming took off 3 bases at V and 7 bases at J, with 21 bases between the two ends. As DNA, the CDR3 is TGTGCCAGTAGTATTGGGTATTTCGGGGGGCAGGATGAAGCTTTCTTT. Translating gives CASSIGYFGGQDEAFF.

Turning to this clonotype: At one end, the junction sequence differs from germline, possibly due to a read error. The CDR3 sequence is CAYDRSNTEASF. Here the CDR3 DNA reads TGTGCCTACGACAGGAGCAACACTGAAGCTTCCTTT. This sequence joins TRBV30 and TRBJ1-1; TRBD1 is a possible D gene (6 bases). Germline CDR1 and CDR2: GTSNPN and SVGIG (reference sequence). The CDR3 spans 12 residues.

This clonotype has at least ten counts. The chain joins TRBV12-3 or TRBV12-4 to TRBJ1-2; TRBD1 matches 8 bases. V trimming: 7 bases; J trimming: 0 bases; junction bases outside the gene matches: 7. This CDR3 region has 15 residues. CDR3: CASNTKDRANYGYTF. The CDR3 nucleotides read TGTGCCAGCAACACCAAGGACAGGGCTAACTATGGCTACACCTTC.

The V and J genes are TRBV10-3 and TRBJ2-7; TRBD2 agrees at 8 bases. V shed 6 bases and J 7 bases; nucleotides not matched to a gene: 17. From germline, CDR1 is ENHRY and CDR2 SYGVKD. The CDR3 has 16 residues. CDR3 sequence (DNA): TGTGCCATCAGGAGGCTAGCGGGTAAATGTGCGTGTGAGCAGTACTTC. It is translated as CAIRRLAGKCACEQYF.

The chain links TRBV9 to TRBJ1-2, with TRBD1 matching 8 bases. The CDR3 runs 15 residues. Germline CDR1 reads SGDLS; CDR2 reads YYNGEE. After removal of 0 bases from V and 5 bases from J, the junction contained 6 bases not matched to a gene. The CDR3 nucleotides read TGTGCCAGCAGCGTAGATCCAGGGGGCGCATATGGCTACACCTTC. This gives the protein CASSVDPGGAYGYTF.

This clonotype came up a few times. At one end, the junction sequence differs from germline, possibly due to a read error. The chain combines TRBV10-3 with TRBJ2-7, with a tentative D call TRBD1 (6 bases). The CDR3 has 14 amino acids. Germline V lookup: CDR1 ENHRY, CDR2 SYGVKD. The CDR3 bases are TGTGCCAGCAGTGAACAGGGTAGCTCCTACGAGCAGTACTTC. Residues: CASSEQGSSYEQYF.

Many counts were recorded for this clonotype. V and J are TRBV10-3 and TRBJ1-2; 7 nucleotides match TRBD1. Germline V lookup: CDR1 ENHRY, CDR2 SYGVKD. V lost 3 bases and J lost 7; bases outside the gene matches: 5. The CDR3 loop spans 13 amino acids. CDR3 sequence reads: CAISESDRLGYTF. CDR3 in DNA: TGTGCCATCAGTGAATCGGACAGGCTTGGCTACACCTTC.

This clonotype was found once. The chain carries TRBV20-1 and TRBJ1-1, with TRBD1 matching 10 bases. The CDR3 extends over 13 amino acids. The V gene's germline CDR1 is DFQATT and CDR2 SNEGSKA (reference sequence). With V trimmed by 6 bases and J by 4 bases, 5 bases remained unmatched. This CDR3 reads CSAVRTGGTEAFF. The CDR3 nucleotides read TGCAGTGCCGTCAGGACAGGGGGCACTGAAGCTTTCTTT.

In regard to this clonotype: At one of its ends the junction is not consistent with the germline gene, which may arise from a read error. The V call is TRBV7-4, the J call TRBJ1-2; TRBD1 matches 8 bases. CDR3 length: 11 residues. The germline CDR1 and CDR2 sequences are SGHVT and SQSDAQ. CDR3 residues: CASSLGTGLLF. CDR3 bases: TGTGCCAGCAGCTTAGGGACAGGGCTTCTCTTC.

This chain links TRBV6-6 with TRBJ1-6; maybe TRBD1 (6 bases). V was trimmed by 6 bases and J by 7 bases, leaving 16 bases between them. This CDR3 region has 15 residues. CDR1 is MNHNY, CDR2 SVGAGI, per germline (reference sequence). The CDR3 loop reads CASRSLGGSNSPLHF. In DNA, the CDR3 is TGTGCCAGCAGGTCCCTAGGGGGGTCAAATTCACCCCTCCACTTT.

J is TRBJ1-6 and V is TRBV25-1, with D possibly TRBD1 on 5 matching bases. Germline V gene data show CDR1 as MGHDK and CDR2 as SYGVNS. V dropped 3 bases and J dropped 9 bases, with 21 bases sitting between them. The length of the CDR3 is 17 residues. DNA of the CDR3: TGTGCCAGCAGTGATAAACGTTCAAGGGGTTTCGGTTCACCCCTCCACTTT. It yields the protein CASSDKRSRGFGSPLHF.

This clonotype was seen at least ten times. This chain connects TRBV7-2 to TRBJ1-5; unclear D gene. The germline CDR1 and CDR2 sequences are SGHTA and FQGNSA. V dropped 1 base and J dropped 4 bases, with 8 bases sitting between them. The CDR3 runs to 14 residues. The CDR3 loop is CASSLDPRNQPQHF. The CDR3 region has the DNA TGTGCCAGCAGCTTAGACCCCAGAAATCAGCCCCAGCATTTT.

A remark on this clonotype: Being one base from a much bigger clone, this may be a read error. CDR3 sequence: CANPIRPHHF. CDR3 DNA: TGTGCCAACCCGATACGGCCCCACCATTTT. V and J are TRBV12-3 or TRBV12-4 and TRBJ1-5; D ambiguous. CDR3 length equals 10 residues.

The V and J genes are TRBV7-9 and TRBJ1-2; 12 nucleotides line up with TRBD1. Unmatched junction bases numbered 14, after V lost 7 bases and J lost 8 bases. The CDR3 is 16 residues long. In germline, CDR1 is SEHNR, CDR2 FQNEAQ (reference sequence). The CDR3 region has the DNA TGTGCCAGCATATCTAGCGGGGACAGGGGGCTTGGCGGCTACACCTTC. Translation: CASISSGDRGLGGYTF.

This sequence joins TRBV12-3 or TRBV12-4 and TRBJ1-3; possible D gene TRBD1, 5 bases. CDR3 length: 16 residues. V lost 5 bases and J lost 4, with 18 bases in between. The CDR3 protein is CASSPRRGVSGNTIYF. For the CDR3, the DNA is TGTGCCAGCAGTCCTCGACGGGGGGTGTCCGGAAACACCATATATTTT.

As regards this clonotype: A read error may produce the germline difference seen at one junction end. CDR3 region: CASSPGMGQKPYEQYF. DNA for the CDR3: TGTGCCAGCAGTCCTGGGATGGGCCAAAAGCCCTACGAGCAGTACTTC. The chain couples TRBV10-3 to TRBJ2-7; D is uncertain. Germline lookup yields CDR1 ENHRY and CDR2 SYGVKD. The CDR3 extends over 16 amino acids.

V gene TRBV12-3 or TRBV12-4 combines with J gene TRBJ2-7; 9 bases map to TRBD1. The CDR3 has 15 amino acids. Trimming removed 5 bases from V and 5 bases from J; junction bases left unmatched: 10. The chain's CDR3 is CASSRPGQGFDEQYF. The CDR3 nucleotides read TGTGCCAGCAGTCGGCCGGGACAGGGTTTCGACGAGCAGTACTTC.

This clonotype appeared a few times. V is TRBV7-9 and J is TRBJ2-7, with TRBD1 as a possible D gene (6 bases). Looked up from germline, CDR1 is SEHNR and CDR2 is FQNEAQ (reference sequence). The CDR3 runs 16 residues. V was pared by 5 bases and J by 3 bases, with 20 bases between. The CDR3 here is CASSRGRVTGNYEQYF. As DNA, the CDR3 is TGTGCCAGCAGCCGAGGCAGGGTGACAGGCAACTACGAGCAGTACTTC.

The chain is built from TRBV11-2 and TRBJ1-4; D ambiguous. Per germline, CDR1 SGHAT and CDR2 FQNNGV. Trimming pared 6 bases from V and 1 base from J, leaving 9 bases between. CDR3 length: 14 amino acids. CDR3 nucleotide sequence: TGTGCCAGCAGAAAACTAGGAACTAATGAAAAACTGTTTTTT. Translating gives CASRKLGTNEKLFF. Combining the CDR3 with reference TRBV11-2 and TRBJ1-4 gives the whole variable domain EAGVAQSPRYKIIEKRQSVAFWCNPISGHATLYWYQQILGQGPKLLIQFQNNGVVDDSQLPKDRFSAERLKGVDSTLKIQPAKLEDSAVYLCASRKLGTNEKLFFGSGTQLSVL.

This clonotype was picked up many times. J is TRBJ1-2 and V is TRBV14, with D hard to call. The V and J ends lost 1 base and 12 bases respectively, with 9 bases between them. The CDR3 is 11 residues long. Germline CDR1 SGHDN, CDR2 FVKESK. The CDR3 bases are TGTGCCAGCAGCCAAGGCACAGTGCACACCTTC. Protein: CASSQGTVHTF.

This clonotype showed up just a few times. J is TRBJ1-2 and V is TRBV20-1; TRBD1 matches 7 bases. Germline assignment: CDR1 DFQATT and CDR2 SNEGSKA (reference sequence). The CDR3 has 21 residues. J lost 2 bases, V lost 0 bases, and 24 bases had no gene match. The CDR3 DNA is TGCAGTGCTAGAGATCTATCACCCCCCCTCGGGACAGCCCTTTTGAACTATGGCTACACCTTC. Protein product: CSARDLSPPLGTALLNYGYTF.

This clonotype was detected ten times or more. The rearrangement links TRBV19 to TRBJ1-5; the D is unclear. The length of the CDR3 is 17 residues. Germline V gene lookup returns CDR1 LNHDA and CDR2 SQIVND (reference sequence). V lost 2 bases to trimming and J lost 1 base, with 15 bases between them. CDR3 sequence (DNA): TGTGCCAGTAGTATAAAGGCGGGTGATATGAGCAATCAGCCCCAGCATTTT. Translated, it gives CASSIKAGDMSNQPQHF.